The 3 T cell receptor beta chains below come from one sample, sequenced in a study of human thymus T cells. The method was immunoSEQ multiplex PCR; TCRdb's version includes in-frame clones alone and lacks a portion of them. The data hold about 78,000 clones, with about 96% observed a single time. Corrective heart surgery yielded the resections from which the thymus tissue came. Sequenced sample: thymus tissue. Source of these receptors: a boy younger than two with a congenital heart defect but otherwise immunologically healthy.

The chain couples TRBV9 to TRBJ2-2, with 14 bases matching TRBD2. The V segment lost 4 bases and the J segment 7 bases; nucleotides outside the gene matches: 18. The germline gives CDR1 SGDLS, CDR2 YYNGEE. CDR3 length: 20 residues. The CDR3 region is CASSPRTGGTSGSIDGELFF. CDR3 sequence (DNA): TGTGCCAGCAGCCCGAGGACAGGGGGGACTAGCGGGAGCATTGACGGGGAGCTGTTTTTT.

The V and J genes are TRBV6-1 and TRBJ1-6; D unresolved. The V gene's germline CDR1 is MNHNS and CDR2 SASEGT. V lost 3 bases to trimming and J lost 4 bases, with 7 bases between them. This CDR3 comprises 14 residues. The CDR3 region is CASSETPYNSPLHF. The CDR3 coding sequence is TGTGCCAGCAGTGAGACTCCATATAATTCACCCCTCCACTTT.

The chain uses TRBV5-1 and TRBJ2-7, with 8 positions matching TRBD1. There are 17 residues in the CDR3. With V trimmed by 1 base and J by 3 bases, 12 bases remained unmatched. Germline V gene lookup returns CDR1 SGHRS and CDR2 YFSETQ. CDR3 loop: CASSLPNPGQANYEQYF. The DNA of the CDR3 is TGCGCCAGCAGCTTGCCCAATCCGGGACAGGCCAACTACGAGCAGTACTTC.